This T cell receptor beta chain derives from a study of cytomegalovirus exposure and HLA in healthy donors. Study-level points and caveats: Subsequent analysis revealed that first-cohort TCR clusters tended to co-occur in the roughly 120 validation repertoires.

This clone was counted between two and nine times. Antigen specificity is unknown. Clones were read by immunoSEQ multiplex PCR, and TCRdb kept only the in-frame ones, dropping some. The profile shows about 400,000 clones, 80% to 90% of them singletons. V shed 2 bases and J shed 3 bases, with 8 bases lying between them. The CDR3 length is 14 residues. The germline V gene encodes CDR1 MNHNS and CDR2 SASEGT. V and J are TRBV6-1 and TRBJ2-1; D is perhaps TRBD2 (5 bases). The TCR was taken from a woman aged 18-29 years in good health and CMV-seronegative. Sequences were obtained from PBMCs. CDR3 sequence: CASSEKGDYNEQFF. CDR3 in DNA: TGTGCCAGCAGTGAAAAGGGAGACTACAATGAGCAGTTCTTC.